The clone carrying this TCR beta chain has more than one count but fewer than ten. Its antigen is as yet unknown. This PCR relied on a set of 60 Vbeta primers and 13 Jbeta primers. Method: immunoSEQ multiplex PCR; TCRdb's copy keeps in-frame clones and lacks some. The sample holds around 130,000 clones, more than 60% seen once. The data are from a study of cytomegalovirus exposure and HLA in healthy donors. Findings and limits, study-wide: In a later analysis, most CMV-associated TCR beta chains appeared HLA-restricted. TCR beta sequences numbering 15,000 to 20,000 were associated with HLA alleles at 0.05 false discovery rate in a later analysis. What was likely a sequencing artifact was a cluster of highly shared sequence variants. V- and J-gene trimming in TCR beta was tied to a missense DCLRE1C variant by an analysis performed later.

CDR3 length: 12 residues. The germline V and J ends were trimmed by 7 bases and 6 bases, with 13 bases remaining between them. The germline V gene has CDR1 WSHSY and CDR2 SAAADI. Sequencing input: PBMCs. The sequence was collected from a woman aged 40 to 55 in good health and CMV-seropositive. This chain connects TRBV10-2 to TRBJ2-7; maybe TRBD1 (5 bases). The CDR3 DNA follows: TGCGCCAGCACTGCAGGGCTAGGCGAGCAGTACTTC. Its translation: CASTAGLGEQYF.